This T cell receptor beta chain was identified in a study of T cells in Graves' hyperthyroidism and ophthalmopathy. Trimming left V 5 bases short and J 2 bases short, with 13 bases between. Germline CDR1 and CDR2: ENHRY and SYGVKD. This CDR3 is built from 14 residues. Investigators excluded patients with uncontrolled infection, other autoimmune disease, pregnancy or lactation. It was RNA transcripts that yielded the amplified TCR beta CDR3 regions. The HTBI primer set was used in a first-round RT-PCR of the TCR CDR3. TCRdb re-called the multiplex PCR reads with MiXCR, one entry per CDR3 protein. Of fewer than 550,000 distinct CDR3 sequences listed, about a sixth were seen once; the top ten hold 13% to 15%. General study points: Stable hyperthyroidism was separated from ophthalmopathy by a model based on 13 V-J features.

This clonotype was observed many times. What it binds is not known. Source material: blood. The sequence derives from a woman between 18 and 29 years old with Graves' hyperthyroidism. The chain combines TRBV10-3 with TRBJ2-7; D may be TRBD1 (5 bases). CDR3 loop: CAISPPDKPYEQYF. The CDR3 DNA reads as TGTGCCATCAGTCCCCCGGACAAACCCTACGAGCAGTACTTC.